This TCR beta chain was sequenced during a study of neoadjuvant nivolumab and ipilimumab in lung cancer. Turning to the study itself: Patients got nivolumab 3 mg/kg on days 1, 15 and 29; combination added ipilimumab 1 mg/kg day 1.

This clone appeared a few times. The antigen is undetermined. Overall study results and limits: Only a single major-pathologic-response sample was available for clonality analysis.

Germline V lookup: CDR1 SGDLS, CDR2 YYNGEE. The CDR3 length is 14 residues. V lost 4 bases, J lost 5 bases, and 4 bases stayed unmatched. Sequencing was performed with immunoSEQ multiplex PCR; in TCRdb, only in-frame clones are kept and a portion is missing. The data hold about 18,000 clones, with approximately 87% observed a single time. The chain couples TRBV9 to TRBJ2-2, with 8 bases identical to TRBD1. The source is an adult with non-small cell lung cancer. The sample consisted of peripheral blood, taken before neoadjuvant nivolumab, alone or with ipilimumab. The CDR3 spells CASSPDRETGELFF. The CDR3, as DNA: TGTGCCAGCAGCCCGGACAGGGAAACCGGGGAGCTGTTTTTT.